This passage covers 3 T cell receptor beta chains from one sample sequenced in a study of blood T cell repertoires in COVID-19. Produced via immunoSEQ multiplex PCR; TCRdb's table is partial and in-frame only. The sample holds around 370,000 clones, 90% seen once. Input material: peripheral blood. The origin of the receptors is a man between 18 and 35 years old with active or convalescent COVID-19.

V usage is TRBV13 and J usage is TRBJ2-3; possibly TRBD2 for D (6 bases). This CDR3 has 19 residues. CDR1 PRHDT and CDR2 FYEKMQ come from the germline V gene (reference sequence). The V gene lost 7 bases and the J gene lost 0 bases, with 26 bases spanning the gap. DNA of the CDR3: TGTGCCAGCACCAAAGCAGCGGGCAAAGTTAAAACTAGCACAGATACGCAGTATTTT. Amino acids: CASTKAAGKVKTSTDTQYF.

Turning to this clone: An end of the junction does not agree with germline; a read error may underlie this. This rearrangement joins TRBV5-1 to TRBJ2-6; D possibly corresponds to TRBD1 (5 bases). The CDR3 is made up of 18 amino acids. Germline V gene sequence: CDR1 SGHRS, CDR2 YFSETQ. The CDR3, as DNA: TGCGCCAGCAGCTTGGCCGGCAGAGCGAGCTCTGGGGCCAACGTGCTGACTTTC. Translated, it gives CASSLAGRASSGANVLTF.

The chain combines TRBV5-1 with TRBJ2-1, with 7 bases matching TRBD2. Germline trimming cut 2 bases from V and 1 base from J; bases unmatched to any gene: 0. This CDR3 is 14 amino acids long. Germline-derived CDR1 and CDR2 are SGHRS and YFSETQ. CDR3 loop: CASSLAGSYNEQFF. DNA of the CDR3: TGCGCCAGCAGCTTAGCGGGATCCTACAATGAGCAGTTCTTC.